This TCR beta chain was sequenced for a study of cytomegalovirus exposure and HLA in healthy donors. For this clone: Its antigen remains unidentified. One end of the junction is discordant with germline, which a read error may explain.

Notes on the study in general: Exclusion as indistinguishable affected some V segments, including TRBV6-2 and TRBV6-3. According to a later analysis, most TCR beta chains associated with CMV appeared HLA-restricted. Previous analysis showed most TCR beta V segments were productive about 90% or about 30% of the time. The study designated 150 or so TCR beta chains cytomegalovirus-associated.

Amplification used 60 Vbeta primers and 13 Jbeta primers. The protocol was immunoSEQ multiplex PCR, while the TCRdb copy is restricted to in-frame clones and leaves out a portion. The top ten clones hold over 2.5% of a sample with over 150,000 clones, roughly 84% of them seen once. Per germline, CDR1 SGHNT and CDR2 YYREEE (reference sequence). CDR3 length equals 14 residues. The receptor's source is a young man in good health and CMV-seropositive. This chain joins TRBV5-4 and TRBJ2-1; no definite D call. Sequencing input: PBMCs. The CDR3 nucleotides read TGTGCCAGCAGCTTGGGCACCGTCTACGATGAGCAGTTCTTC. This codes for CASSLGTVYDEQFF.